One sample yielded the 8 T cell receptor beta chains listed below, sequenced in a study of cytomegalovirus exposure and HLA in healthy donors. The PCR used 60 Vbeta and 13 Jbeta primers. Measured with immunoSEQ multiplex PCR; TCRdb has only the in-frame clones, and not every one. This table has approximately 190,000 clones, about 85% appearing once. Sequencing used PBMCs. The receptors come from a man in his fifties or sixties in good health and CMV-seronegative.

The chain employs TRBV27 and TRBJ2-7, with a possible D match to TRBD2 (5 bases). The CDR3 sequence is 12 residues long. Looked up from germline, CDR1 is MNHEY and CDR2 is SMNVEV (reference sequence). The V and J ends lost 4 bases and 3 bases respectively, with 7 bases between them. The CDR3 DNA sequence: TGTGCCAGCAGTTCAACTAGCTACGAGCAGTACTTC. Its protein product is CASSSTSYEQYF.

This clone was recorded a few times. The chain uses TRBV7-2 and TRBJ2-1, with 7 bases identical to TRBD2. The V gene's germline CDR1 is SGHTA and CDR2 FQGNSA. CDR3 size: 16 residues. V shed 6 bases, J shed 0 bases, and the junction held 8 bases outside the gene matches. CDR3 bases: TGTGCCAGCAGGCCGGGCGGGGGTCCCTCCTACAATGAGCAGTTCTTC. Translated, it gives CASRPGGGPSYNEQFF.

This clone was seen a handful of times. V gene TRBV5-1 combines with J gene TRBJ2-7, with D possibly TRBD2 on 6 matching bases. The V and J ends lost 2 bases and 5 bases respectively, with 11 bases between them. Looked up from germline, CDR1 is SGHRS and CDR2 is YFSETQ. CDR3 length: 13 residues. The CDR3: CASSFGGGNEQYF. In DNA form, the CDR3 reads TGCGCCAGCAGCTTTGGTGGGGGGAACGAGCAGTACTTC. Using reference TRBV5-1 and TRBJ2-7 for the parts outside the CDR3, the full variable domain is KAGVTQTPRYLIKTRGQQVTLSCSPISGHRSVSWYQQTPGQGLQFLFEYFSETQRNKGNFPGRFSGRQFSNSRSEMNVSTLELGDSALYLCASSFGGGNEQYFGPGTRLTVT.

The chain employs TRBV27 and TRBJ2-3; D may be TRBD1 (5 bases). This CDR3 has 14 amino acids. Trimming took off 2 bases at V and 3 bases at J, with 9 bases between the two ends. CDR1 and CDR2 from the germline V gene are MNHEY and SMNVEV (reference sequence). DNA for the CDR3: TGTGCCAGCAGTTTAGGTGGGGCGACAGATACGCAGTATTTT. Protein product: CASSLGGATDTQYF.

The chain employs TRBV27 and TRBJ2-1; TRBD2 aligns across 10 bases. V dropped 4 bases and J dropped 6; count of bases not matched to a gene: 6. The CDR3 is 15 amino acids. Germline V CDR1 and CDR2: MNHEY, SMNVEV (reference sequence). CDR3 bases: TGTGCCAGCAGTTCCATAGCGGGGGGCGGCAATGAGCAGTTCTTC. It yields the protein CASSSIAGGGNEQFF.

The chain uses TRBV6-5 and TRBJ2-3; possibly TRBD2 for D (5 bases). V was cut by 7 bases and J by 2 bases, with 13 bases left in between. The CDR3 consists of 14 residues. From germline, CDR1 is MNHEY and CDR2 SVGAGI. In DNA form, the CDR3 reads TGTGCCAGCATTGGACGGGGTTTCACAGATACGCAGTATTTT. Translation: CASIGRGFTDTQYF.

The chain carries TRBV27 and TRBJ2-7; 9 bases agree with TRBD1. In germline, CDR1 is MNHEY, CDR2 SMNVEV (reference sequence). The CDR3 runs 14 residues. The V and J ends lost 9 bases and 6 bases, in that order; junction bases with no gene match: 12. CDR3 DNA sequence: TGTGCCAGTAAACACCAGGACAGGGGCGGCGAGCAGTACTTC. Residues: CASKHQDRGGEQYF.

This clone was picked up a small number of times. The rearrangement links TRBV2 to TRBJ1-1; 10 nucleotides agree with TRBD1. J was trimmed by 1 base and V by 6 bases; bases with no gene match: 5. Germline CDR1 SNHLY, CDR2 FYNNEI. The CDR3 contains 15 residues. CDR3 sequence: CASRAWDRGNTEAFF. The CDR3 DNA follows: TGTGCCAGCAGAGCCTGGGACAGGGGGAACACTGAAGCTTTCTTT.